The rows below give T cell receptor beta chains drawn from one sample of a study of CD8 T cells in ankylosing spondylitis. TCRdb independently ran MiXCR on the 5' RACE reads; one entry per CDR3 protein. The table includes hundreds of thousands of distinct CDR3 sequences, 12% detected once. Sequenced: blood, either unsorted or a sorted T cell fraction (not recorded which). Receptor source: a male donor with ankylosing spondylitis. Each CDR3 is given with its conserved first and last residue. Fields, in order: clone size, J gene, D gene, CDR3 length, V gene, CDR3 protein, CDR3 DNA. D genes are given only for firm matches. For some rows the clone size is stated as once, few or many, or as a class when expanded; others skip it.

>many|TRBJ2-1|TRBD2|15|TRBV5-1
CASSLVGLVANEQFF
TGCGCCAGCAGCTTGGTGGGACTAGTGGCCAATGAGCAGTTCTTC
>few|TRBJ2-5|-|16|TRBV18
CASSPFLEAGTVTQYF
TGTGCCAGCTCACCATTTCTCGAGGCAGGCACCGTGACCCAGTACTTC
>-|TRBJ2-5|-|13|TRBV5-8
CASSVPNRETQYF
TGTGCCAGCAGCGTCCCAAATAGGGAGACCCAGTACTTC
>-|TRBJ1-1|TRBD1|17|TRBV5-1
CASSTWTGDLSNTEAFF
TGCGCCAGCAGCACCTGGACAGGCGACCTCTCGAACACTGAAGCTTTCTTT
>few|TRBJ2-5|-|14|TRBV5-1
CASSFFNLQETQYF
TGCGCCAGCAGCTTCTTTAACCTACAAGAGACCCAGTACTTC
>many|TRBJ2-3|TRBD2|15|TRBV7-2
CASRTTSGRTDTQYF
TGTGCCAGCAGAACAACTAGCGGGCGCACAGATACGCAGTATTTT
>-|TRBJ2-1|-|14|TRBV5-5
CASSSTPLYNEQFF
TGTGCCAGCAGCTCCACCCCGTTATACAATGAGCAGTTCTTC
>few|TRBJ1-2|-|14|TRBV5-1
CASSLNRASYGYTF
TGCGCCAGCAGCTTGAACAGGGCTAGTTATGGCTACACCTTC
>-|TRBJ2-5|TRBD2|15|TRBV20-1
CSARVLTSGTETQYF
TGCAGTGCTAGAGTACTGACTAGCGGGACGGAGACCCAGTACTTC
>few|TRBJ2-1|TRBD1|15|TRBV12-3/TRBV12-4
CASSFKGARYNEQFF
TGTGCCAGCAGTTTCAAGGGGGCGCGCTACAATGAGCAGTTCTTC
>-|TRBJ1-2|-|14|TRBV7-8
CASSVMGGSYGYTF
TGTGCCAGCAGTGTGATGGGGGGCAGCTATGGCTACACCTTC
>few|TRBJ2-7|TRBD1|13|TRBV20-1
CSARDQGAYEQYF
TGCAGTGCTAGAGATCAGGGGGCCTACGAGCAGTACTTC
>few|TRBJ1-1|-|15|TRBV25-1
CASTSGLSGGTEAFF
TGTGCCAGCACTTCGGGGTTGTCAGGAGGCACTGAAGCTTTCTTT
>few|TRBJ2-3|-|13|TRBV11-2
CASSLEGVATQYF
TGTGCCAGCAGCCTAGAGGGAGTGGCTACGCAGTATTTT
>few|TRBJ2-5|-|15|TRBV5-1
CASSLALGGPETQYF
TGCGCCAGCAGCTTGGCTCTCGGGGGCCCAGAGACCCAGTACTTC
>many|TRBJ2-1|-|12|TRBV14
CASSQGGAGQFF
TGTGCCAGCAGCCAAGGAGGGGCTGGCCAGTTCTTC
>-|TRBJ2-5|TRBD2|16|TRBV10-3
CAISEPKRGLVVTQYF
TGTGCCATCAGTGAGCCGAAGAGGGGACTAGTGGTGACCCAGTACTTC
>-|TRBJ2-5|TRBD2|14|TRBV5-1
CASSPGTTQETQYF
TGCGCCAGCAGCCCTGGGACTACACAAGAGACCCAGTACTTC
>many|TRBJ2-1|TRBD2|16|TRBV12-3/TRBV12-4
CASNREGSASYNEQFF
TGTGCCAGCAACCGGGAGGGGTCGGCTTCCTACAATGAGCAGTTCTTC
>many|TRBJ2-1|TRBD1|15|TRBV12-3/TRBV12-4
CASSPDRGAYNEQFF
TGTGCCAGCAGCCCGGACAGGGGCGCCTACAATGAGCAGTTCTTC
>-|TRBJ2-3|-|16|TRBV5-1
CASSTYRDVGTDTQYF
TGCGCCAGCAGCACATACAGGGACGTGGGCACAGATACGCAGTATTTT
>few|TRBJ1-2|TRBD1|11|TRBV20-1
CSAEQGHGYTF
TGCAGTGCCGAACAGGGGCATGGCTACACCTTC
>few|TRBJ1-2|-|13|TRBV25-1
CASSEESFYGYTF
TGTGCCAGCAGTGAAGAGAGCTTCTATGGCTACACCTTC
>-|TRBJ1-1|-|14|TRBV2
CASSEKGGGTEAFF
TGTGCCAGCAGTGAGAAGGGAGGTGGGACTGAAGCTTTCTTT
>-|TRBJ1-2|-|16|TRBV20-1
CSARVRKDSRADGYTF
TGCAGTGCTAGAGTTCGGAAAGACAGCCGAGCTGATGGCTACACCTTC
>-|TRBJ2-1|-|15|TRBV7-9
CASSLVVAWDNEQFF
TGTGCCAGCAGCTTAGTAGTCGCTTGGGACAATGAGCAGTTCTTC
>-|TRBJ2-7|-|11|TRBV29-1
CSGRRGYEQYF
TGCAGCGGCCGCAGGGGCTACGAGCAGTACTTC
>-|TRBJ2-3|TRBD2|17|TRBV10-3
CAISESSTSGGTDTQYF
TGTGCCATCAGTGAGTCATCAACTAGCGGGGGCACAGATACGCAGTATTTT